This T cell receptor (beta chain) emerged from a study of cytomegalovirus exposure and HLA in healthy donors. This clone was seen only once. Its antigen is undetermined. Findings and limits, study-wide: Reports showed the classifier diagnosing cytomegalovirus status with high specificity and sensitivity.

CDR1 and CDR2 (germline): MDHEN, SYDVKM. V was clipped by 6 bases and J by 1 base; unmatched bases: 7. The CDR3 is made up of 15 amino acids. Clones were sequenced by immunoSEQ multiplex PCR, and TCRdb holds only the in-frame ones, with some missing. The sample has a few hundred thousand clones, roughly 90% seen once. The V gene is TRBV28, the J gene TRBJ2-3; 7 nucleotides agree with TRBD1. The material sequenced was PBMCs. This sequence was found in a woman in her late teens or twenties in good health and CMV-seronegative. CDR3 DNA: TGTGCCAGCAGCACAGGGGTGTGGGGCACAGATACGCAGTATTTT. Translated, it gives CASSTGVWGTDTQYF.